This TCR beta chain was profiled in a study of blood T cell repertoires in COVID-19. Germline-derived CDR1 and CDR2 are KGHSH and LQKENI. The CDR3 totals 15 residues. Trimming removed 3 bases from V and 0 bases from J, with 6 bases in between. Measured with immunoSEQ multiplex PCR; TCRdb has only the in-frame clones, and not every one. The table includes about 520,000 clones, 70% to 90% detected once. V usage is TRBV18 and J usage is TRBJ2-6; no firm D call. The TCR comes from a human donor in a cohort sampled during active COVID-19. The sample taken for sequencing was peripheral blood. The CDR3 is CASSPPYSGANVLTF. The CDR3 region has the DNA TGTGCCAGCTCACCCCCCTACTCTGGGGCCAACGTCCTGACTTTC.